These 17 T cell receptor beta chains were all obtained from the same sample, sequenced in a study of T cells after yellow fever vaccination. One entry per CDR3 protein results from TCRdb running MiXCR on the 5' RACE reads. The repertoire has roughly 120,000 distinct CDR3 sequences, around 7.7% of them found once; the top ten carry roughly 2.5%. The input for sequencing was CD4+ T cells sorted from PBMCs, taken 10 days after the first yellow fever vaccination. The source is a man between 18 and 35 years old who received the YFV17D yellow fever vaccine.

The sample holds many counts of this clonotype. The CDR3 is CASADLWATGTGYTF. The CDR3 coding sequence is TGTGCCAGCGCTGACCTTTGGGCGACAGGGACGGGCTACACCTTC. The rearrangement links TRBV25-1 to TRBJ1-2; 7 positions match TRBD1. The V gene end was trimmed by 8 bases and the J gene end by 8 bases; junction bases not matched to a gene: 17. Per the germline V gene, CDR1 is MGHDK and CDR2 is SYGVNS. This CDR3 region has 15 residues.

This clonotype was observed a handful of times. The CDR3 nucleotides read TGTGCCAGCAGCCTGCCGAGCGGGGGGGCCGCCAAAAACATTCAGTACTTC. This gives the protein CASSLPSGGAAKNIQYF. This chain links TRBV5-6 with TRBJ2-4; 10 bases line up with TRBD2. The CDR3 loop spans 17 amino acids. Germline assignment: CDR1 SGHDT and CDR2 YYEEEE. V was pared by 4 bases and J by 1 base, with 8 bases of the junction left unmatched.

The table lists this clonotype with many counts. V usage is TRBV20-1 and J usage is TRBJ1-2; TRBD1 aligns across 7 bases. V shed 5 bases and J 4 bases; nucleotides not matched to a gene: 4. Germline V lookup: CDR1 DFQATT, CDR2 SNEGSKA (reference sequence). The CDR3 consists of 12 residues. The CDR3 DNA is TGCAGTGCTGAGACAGGGCCCTATGGCTACACCTTC. Translation gives CSAETGPYGYTF.

This clonotype occurred many times. This chain joins TRBV20-1 and TRBJ1-2; D is perhaps TRBD1 (6 bases). V lost 4 bases to trimming and J lost 7 bases, with 13 bases between them. This CDR3 comprises 12 residues. CDR1 and CDR2 (germline): DFQATT, SNEGSKA (reference sequence). The CDR3 region is CSATGGGLGYTF. CDR3 nucleotides: TGCAGTGCTACCGGGGGGGGGCTTGGCTACACCTTC.

The sample holds many counts of this clonotype. The chain carries TRBV7-2 and TRBJ1-3; possibly TRBD1 for D (6 bases). The CDR3 is 16 amino acids. V was cut by 5 bases and J by 0 bases, with 14 bases left in between. In germline, CDR1 is SGHTA, CDR2 FQGNSA. The CDR3 here is CASSAAGVRSGNTIYF. For the CDR3, the DNA is TGTGCCAGCAGCGCAGCAGGGGTGCGCTCTGGAAACACCATATATTTT.

Many counts were recorded for this clonotype. This rearrangement joins TRBV28 to TRBJ2-3; 7 bases align to TRBD2. The CDR3 extends over 15 amino acids. V dropped 5 bases and J dropped 7; count of bases not matched to a gene: 12. Per germline, CDR1 MDHEN and CDR2 SYDVKM. The CDR3 DNA reads TGTGCCAGCAGTCTTTTGGGGGGGGGTATGAATACGCAGTATTTT. It translates to CASSLLGGGMNTQYF.

This clonotype was seen ten or more times. V gene TRBV29-1 combines with J gene TRBJ2-3, with D possibly matching TRBD2 (6 bases). The CDR3 spans 13 residues. V was pared by 4 bases and J by 4 bases, with 12 bases between. CDR1 is SQVTM, CDR2 ANQGSEA, per germline. The CDR3, as DNA: TGCAGCGTTGTGGGCTGGGAGGCAGATACGCAGTATTTT. Protein sequence: CSVVGWEADTQYF.

The table lists this clonotype with a few counts. This sequence joins TRBV7-2 and TRBJ2-5, with 7 bases matching TRBD2. Germline CDR1 SGHTA, CDR2 FQGNSA. CDR3 length: 16 amino acids. V lost 0 bases and J lost 2; bases outside the gene matches: 6. The CDR3 protein is CASSLARWRGQETQYF. The CDR3 DNA reads TGTGCCAGCAGCTTAGCCCGGTGGCGGGGGCAAGAGACCCAGTACTTC. The variable domain in full, completed from reference TRBV7-2 and TRBJ2-5, reads GAGVSQSPSNKVTEKGKDVELRCDPISGHTALYWYRQSLGQGLEFLIYFQGNSAPDKSGLPSDRFSAERTGGSVSTLTIQRTQQEDSAVYLCASSLARWRGQETQYFGPGTRLLVL.

This clonotype was seen repeatedly, ten times or more. V usage is TRBV2 and J usage is TRBJ2-7, with D perhaps TRBD2 (5 bases). Germline V gene lookup returns CDR1 SNHLY and CDR2 FYNNEI. This CDR3 region has 12 residues. V lost 7 bases, J lost 3 bases, and 10 bases lay in between. The CDR3 DNA is TGTGCCAGCACTAGCTCTCTCTACGAGCAGTACTTC. Its translation is CASTSSLYEQYF.

This clonotype has a handful of counts. V gene TRBV6-1 combines with J gene TRBJ1-5, with D unresolved. CDR1 is MNHNS and CDR2 is SASEGT in the germline V gene. The CDR3 is 14 residues long. The ends were cut back, 2 bases at V and 4 bases at J, with 9 bases in the middle. CDR3 nucleotides: TGTGCCAGCAGTGAAATAGGAACTAATCAGCCCCAGCATTTT. Amino acid sequence: CASSEIGTNQPQHF.

This clonotype was found many times. The V call is TRBV5-5, the J call TRBJ2-3, with 8 bases lining up with TRBD1. V shed 4 bases, J shed 6 bases, and the junction held 7 bases outside the gene matches. Germline loops: CDR1 SGHKS, CDR2 YYEKEE (reference sequence). CDR3 length: 14 residues. CDR3 loop: CASSRKQGADTQYF. CDR3 in DNA: TGTGCCAGCAGCCGAAAGCAGGGGGCGGATACGCAGTATTTT.

Points on this clonotype: A much more abundant neighbour one base away suggests this may be a read error. This sequence joins TRBV2 and TRBJ2-5, with a possible D match to TRBD2 (6 bases). The V end was cut by 7 bases, the J end by 9 bases, with 18 bases between. The length of the CDR3 is 13 residues. From germline, CDR1 is SNHLY and CDR2 FYNNEI. CDR3 in amino acids: CASTPEVGEAQYF. CDR3 DNA sequence: TGTGCCAGCACTCCAGAAGTCGGGGAGGCCCAGTACTTC.

This clonotype was recorded many times. J is TRBJ1-1 and V is TRBV2, with D maybe TRBD1 (5 bases). This CDR3 comprises 12 residues. Trimming cost V 8 bases and J 2 bases, with 9 bases left between them. CDR1 is SNHLY and CDR2 is FYNNEI in the germline V gene. The DNA for the CDR3 is TGTGCCAGCCTGAGGGGAAACACTGAAGCTTTCTTT. Residues: CASLRGNTEAFF.

V is TRBV9 and J is TRBJ2-1; possible D gene TRBD2, 5 bases. The CDR3 is 17 amino acids. Germline V gene lookup returns CDR1 SGDLS and CDR2 YYNGEE. V was clipped by 0 bases and J by 2 bases, with 15 bases between them. CDR3 sequence reads: CASSVAHYIGTYNEQFF. In DNA form, the CDR3 reads TGTGCCAGCAGCGTAGCCCACTATATCGGGACCTACAATGAGCAGTTCTTC.

This clonotype has at least ten counts. The V and J genes are TRBV7-2 and TRBJ1-6, with D possibly TRBD1 on 5 matching bases. From germline, CDR1 is SGHTA and CDR2 FQGNSA. The ends were cut back, 5 bases at V and 7 bases at J, with 12 bases in the middle. The CDR3 runs 14 residues. CDR3 region: CASSLRDGNSPLHF. The DNA of the CDR3 is TGTGCCAGCAGCCTTAGGGACGGCAATTCACCCCTCCACTTT. Full variable domain (missing parts from reference TRBV7-2 and TRBJ1-6): GAGVSQSPSNKVTEKGKDVELRCDPISGHTALYWYRQSLGQGLEFLIYFQGNSAPDKSGLPSDRFSAERTGGSVSTLTIQRTQQEDSAVYLCASSLRDGNSPLHFGNGTRLTVT.

The J gene is TRBJ2-6, the V gene TRBV4-3, with 8 bases fitting TRBD1. Germline CDR1 and CDR2: LGHNA and YSLEER. V lost 4 bases and J lost 4; bases outside the gene matches: 6. This CDR3 is built from 16 residues. The CDR3 is CASSRVTGDGANVLTF. The CDR3 region has the DNA TGCGCCAGCAGCCGAGTGACAGGGGACGGGGCCAACGTCCTGACTTTC.

This clonotype showed up many times. This chain uses TRBV12-3 or TRBV12-4 with TRBJ2-2; D remains unclear. CDR3 length: 14 amino acids. V was cut by 3 bases and J by 3 bases, with 8 bases left in between. The CDR3 region is CASSFNGHTGELFF. The CDR3 DNA is TGTGCCAGCAGTTTCAATGGGCACACCGGGGAGCTGTTTTTT.